Reported below is one T cell receptor beta chain. No antigen is known for it. Losses at the gene ends were 3 bases for V and 2 bases for J; bases not matched to a gene: 2. The CDR3 loop spans 15 amino acids. CDR1 SGHAT and CDR2 FQNNGV come from the germline V gene. Profiled with immunoSEQ multiplex PCR; TCRdb holds only in-frame clones, not every one. This table holds 90,000 to 120,000 clones, about nine tenths found once. The data originate from a study of siplizumab effects on memory and regulatory T cells. Overall study findings and caveats: With siplizumab, cumulative frequency of CD4+ memory-derived alloreactive sequences dropped significantly.

The TCR comes from a human donor in good health. Some clones in this sample may be carry-over from other donors' samples. The specimen was CD4+ T cells sorted from blood. The chain recombines TRBV11-2 with TRBJ2-3, with TRBD2 identical over 10 bases. The CDR3 reads CASSFSGRITDTQYF. CDR3 nucleotide sequence: TGTGCCAGCAGCTTTAGCGGGAGGATCACAGATACGCAGTATTTT.